This TCR beta chain was profiled in a study of cytomegalovirus exposure and HLA in healthy donors. Findings and limits, study-wide: Being indistinguishable, some V segments were excluded, TRBV6-2 and TRBV6-3 among them. Earlier findings revealed that most TCR beta V segments proved productive either about 87% or about 30% of the time.

The CDR3 length is 14 residues. Trimming removed 6 bases at V and 2 bases at J, with 11 bases between. Germline values: CDR1 LNHDA, CDR2 SQIVND (reference sequence). Turning to this clone: Its target is unknown.

Researchers ran the PCR with 60 Vbeta and 13 Jbeta primers. Only in-frame clones appear in the TCRdb table, and some are missing; sequencing was by immunoSEQ multiplex PCR. The table lists 140,000 or so clones, approximately 70% of them singletons, with approximately 1.6% in the top ten. The source material was PBMCs. The TCR was taken from a woman aged 25 to 39 in good health and CMV-seronegative. This sequence joins TRBV19 and TRBJ2-1, with D tentatively TRBD2 (6 bases). CDR3 in amino acids: CASRSGPTYNEQFF. The CDR3, as DNA: TGTGCCAGTAGGAGCGGGCCAACCTACAATGAGCAGTTCTTC. Drawing the rest from reference TRBV19 and TRBJ2-1, the complete variable domain is DGGITQSPKYLFRKEGQNVTLSCEQNLNHDAMYWYRQDPGQGLRLIYYSQIVNDFQKGDIAEGYSVSREKKESFPLTVTSAQKNPTAFYLCASRSGPTYNEQFFGPGTRLTVL.